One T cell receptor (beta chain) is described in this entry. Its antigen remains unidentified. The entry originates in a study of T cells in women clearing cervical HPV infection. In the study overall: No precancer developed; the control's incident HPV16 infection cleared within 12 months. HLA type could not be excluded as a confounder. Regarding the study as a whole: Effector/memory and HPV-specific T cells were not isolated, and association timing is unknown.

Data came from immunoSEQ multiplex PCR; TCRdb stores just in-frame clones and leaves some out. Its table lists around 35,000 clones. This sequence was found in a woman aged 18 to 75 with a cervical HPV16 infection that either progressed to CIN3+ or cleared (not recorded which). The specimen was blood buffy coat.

CDR3: CASSKTSGMTYDYTF. The part of the CDR3 DNA that was read is TGTGCCAGTAGTAAGACTAGCGGTATGACCTACGAC. The chain has TRBV19 and TRBJ1-2; D is unclear. The read ends 3 residues early relative to the CDR3; the germline J gene fills the gap. CDR3 length: 15 residues. Germline V lookup: CDR1 LNHDA, CDR2 SQIVND (reference sequence).